This T cell receptor (beta chain) was identified during a study of T cells in narcolepsy. On the study more broadly: Donors had narcolepsy type 1 or type 2, or were healthy controls.

Findings of the study overall: Blood of same and different patients, but not healthy controls, reportedly held recurring autoreactive clonotypes. Autoreactive clone sequences were missing from some blood memory CD4+ repertoires. Comparing one patient's CSF and blood CD4+ clonotypes highlighted HCRT- and TRIB2-specific autoreactive clonotypes.

Data came from immunoSEQ multiplex PCR; TCRdb stores just in-frame clones and leaves some out. Here the sample spans 25,000 to 30,000 clones, approximately 79% being singletons. With V trimmed by 8 bases and J by 7 bases, 3 bases remained unmatched. This CDR3 region has 13 residues. CDR1 is KGHSH and CDR2 is LQKENI in the germline V gene. As to this clone: Its antigen is undetermined.

The receptor's source is a human donor in good health. The rearrangement joins TRBV18 to TRBJ1-5; 12 bases match TRBD1. Sequenced input: memory (CD45RA-) CD4+ T cells from blood. The CDR3 here is CASGTGGGQPQHF. CDR3 nucleotide sequence: TGTGCCAGCGGGACAGGGGGCGGCCAGCCCCAGCATTTT.